Shown below are 4 T cell receptor beta chains from a single sample sequenced in a study of metastatic and nonmetastatic thyroid tumors (TCRdb year 2020). Libraries were prepared through PCR. This sample was sequenced with an Illumina HiSeq 4000. The public reads were reanalyzed by TCRdb: fastp trimming at Q25, MiXCR alignment, in-frame beta chains only. In this sample the table shows 8,000 to 9,500 clones, 31% of which occur a single time. About 20% of the sample comes from the top ten. None of the patients had been given any treatment before thyroid surgery. Material for sequencing was tumor tissue. Receptors originate from a female donor with papillary thyroid cancer or a benign thyroid nodule (not recorded which). Some clones in this sample may be carry-over from other donors' samples.

The chain couples TRBV12-3 or TRBV12-4 to TRBJ2-1; tentatively, D is TRBD1 (6 bases). The CDR3 is made up of 15 amino acids. V gave up 6 bases and J gave up 0 bases, with 12 bases separating them. In DNA form, the CDR3 reads TGTGCCAGCAGGCCGGACAGTAGCTCCTACAATGAGCAGTTCTTC. It is translated as CASRPDSSSYNEQFF.

By proportion, this clone is medium-sized. The chain links TRBV28 to TRBJ2-3; 7 bases align to TRBD2. Germline V gene sequence: CDR1 MDHEN, CDR2 SYDVKM. The ends lost 7 bases at V and 0 bases at J; junction bases unmatched: 13. This CDR3 spans 17 amino acids. The CDR3 sequence is CASITRGASGSTDTQYF. The CDR3 DNA follows: TGTGCCAGCATCACCCGGGGCGCTAGCGGTAGCACAGATACGCAGTATTTT.

This sequence joins TRBV28 and TRBJ2-7; TRBD1 is a possible D gene (5 bases). With 8 bases removed from V and 6 bases from J, the gap between germline ends came to 20 bases. This CDR3 has 14 amino acids. From germline, CDR1 is MDHEN and CDR2 SYDVKM. CDR3 loop: CASAGAPIRSEQYF. CDR3 in DNA: TGTGCCAGCGCTGGGGCACCGATCAGGAGCGAGCAGTACTTC.

The chain has TRBV2 and TRBJ2-7, with no clear D. Germline V gene lookup returns CDR1 SNHLY and CDR2 FYNNEI. V lost 5 bases, J lost 5 bases, and 7 bases lay in between. The CDR3 length is 11 residues. CDR3 sequence reads: CASSPSDEQYF. CDR3 sequence (DNA): TGTGCCAGCAGTCCTTCAGACGAGCAGTACTTC.